The 7 T cell receptor beta chains given below trace back to one sample, sequenced in a study of Ad26.COV2.S vaccination and SARS-CoV-2 variants. Only in-frame clones appear in the TCRdb table, and some are missing; sequencing was by immunoSEQ multiplex PCR. The table includes some 340,000 clones, approximately 80% detected once. The treatment was: roughly 19 received Ad26.COV2.S at low or high dose, single or two shots; five or six received placebo; per-sample allocation not given. It was on day 63 after the first vaccine or placebo injection that samples were taken. The sequenced sample was peripheral blood, obtained in a trial of Ad26.COV2.S vaccine versus placebo. These receptors originate from a person between 18 and 60 years old who received the Ad26.COV2.S COVID-19 vaccine or a placebo.

This chain joins TRBV5-1 and TRBJ2-3; tentatively, D is TRBD1 or TRBD2 (5 bases each). The CDR3 has 15 residues. Germline V gene data show CDR1 as SGHRS and CDR2 as YFSETQ. V lost 3 bases to trimming and J lost 2 bases, with 13 bases between them. Here the CDR3 reads CASSSGTAHTDTQYF. DNA for the CDR3: TGCGCCAGCAGCTCCGGGACGGCCCACACAGATACGCAGTATTTT.

The chain combines TRBV28 with TRBJ2-7; 8 positions match TRBD1. Germline CDR1 reads MDHEN; CDR2 reads SYDVKM. The J segment lost 5 bases and the V segment lost 5 bases, leaving 5 bases of the junction unmatched. CDR3 length: 13 amino acids. The CDR3 DNA is TGTGCCAGCAGTCCGACAGGGGTCGACGAGCAGTACTTC. Its translation is CASSPTGVDEQYF.

This sequence joins TRBV7-9 and TRBJ1-1; 7 bases line up with TRBD1. Per germline, CDR1 SEHNR and CDR2 FQNEAQ (reference sequence). J lost 0 bases, V lost 3 bases, and 4 bases had no gene match. The CDR3 loop spans 15 amino acids. The CDR3 bases are TGTGCCAGCAGCTTCGGAGGGGGCGTGAACACTGAAGCTTTCTTT. Its translation: CASSFGGGVNTEAFF.

V usage is TRBV9 and J usage is TRBJ1-6; D perhaps matches TRBD1 (5 bases). Per germline, CDR1 SGDLS and CDR2 YYNGEE. The CDR3 covers 16 residues. V shed 3 bases and J shed 0 bases, with 10 bases lying between them. CDR3 sequence reads: CASSETASSYNSPLHF. In nucleotides, the CDR3 is TGTGCCAGCAGCGAGACAGCCAGCTCCTATAATTCACCCCTCCACTTT.

The chain is built from TRBV29-1 and TRBJ2-3, with TRBD2 as a possible D gene (6 bases). Germline CDR1 SQVTM, CDR2 ANQGSEA. Trimming shortened V by 7 bases and J by 0 bases, and 11 bases separated the two germline ends. The CDR3 loop spans 13 amino acids. Here the CDR3 DNA reads TGCAGCGGTCGCGGGGTGAGCACAGATACGCAGTATTTT. It specifies CSGRGVSTDTQYF.

The gene calls are TRBV11-2 and TRBJ2-7, with TRBD1 matching over 7 bases. Germline V gene data show CDR1 as SGHAT and CDR2 as FQNNGV. The CDR3 consists of 17 residues. The V segment lost 5 bases and the J segment 0 bases; nucleotides outside the gene matches: 13. The CDR3 DNA follows: TGTGCCAGCAGCCATGAAATCGGACAGGCGTCCTCCTACGAGCAGTACTTC. Its protein is CASSHEIGQASSYEQYF.

V gene TRBV5-6 combines with J gene TRBJ1-4, with D uncertain. Trimming took 3 bases from V and 1 from J, leaving 10 bases between them. The CDR3 has 15 amino acids. The V gene's germline CDR1 is SGHDT and CDR2 YYEEEE. The chain's CDR3 is CASSSLSETNEKLFF. Written as DNA, the CDR3 is TGTGCCAGCAGCTCCCTAAGCGAAACTAATGAAAAACTGTTTTTT.